A single sample gave rise to the 30 T cell receptor beta chains below, sequenced in a study of blood T cell repertoires in COVID-19. Profiled with immunoSEQ multiplex PCR; TCRdb holds only in-frame clones, not every one. This sample has approximately 250,000 clones, with about nine tenths found just once. Sequences were obtained from PBMCs or T cells enriched from blood (not recorded which). These receptors all stem from a woman under 40 with acute COVID-19.

CDR3 in amino acids: CAWGRETNNQPQHF. The CDR3 nucleotides are TGTGCCTGGGGCAGGGAAACGAACAATCAGCCCCAGCATTTT. The rearrangement links TRBV30 to TRBJ1-5; D is perhaps TRBD1 (5 bases). The V gene lost 5 bases and the J gene lost 3 bases, with 14 bases spanning the gap. Germline assignment: CDR1 GTSNPN and CDR2 SVGIG (reference sequence). The CDR3 runs to 14 residues.

The chain carries TRBV5-4 and TRBJ2-7, with 9 bases fitting TRBD2. V lost 0 bases and J lost 3; bases outside the gene matches: 4. This CDR3 is 15 amino acids long. CDR1 is SGHNT, CDR2 YYREEE, per germline (reference sequence). CDR3 sequence (DNA): TGTGCCAGCAGCTTGGACGGACTAGCGAACTACGAGCAGTACTTC. Translation: CASSLDGLANYEQYF.

This clone has only one observation. The chain links TRBV6-5 to TRBJ2-2; D remains unclear. The CDR3 is 12 amino acids. Trimming left V 4 bases short and J 5 bases short, with 5 bases between. CDR1 and CDR2 from the germline V gene are MNHEY and SVGAGI. The CDR3 nucleotides read TGTGCCAGCAGTTTCTTAACCGGGGAGCTGTTTTTT. It codes for CASSFLTGELFF.

The CDR3 coding sequence is TGTGCCTGGAGTCTAGCGCTCACCTACGAGCAGTACTTC. Protein sequence: CAWSLALTYEQYF. This chain uses TRBV30 with TRBJ2-7, with D possibly being TRBD2 (6 bases). CDR1 is GTSNPN and CDR2 is SVGIG in the germline V gene (reference sequence). The V end lost 2 bases, the J end lost 2 bases, and 10 bases lay between the germline ends. The CDR3 is made up of 13 amino acids.

J is TRBJ2-1 and V is TRBV5-1; perhaps TRBD2 as D (5 bases). The V end was cut by 4 bases, the J end by 8 bases, with 22 bases between. This CDR3 has 16 amino acids. Per the germline V gene, CDR1 is SGHRS and CDR2 is YFSETQ. The CDR3 DNA follows: TGCGCCAGCAGCCCTGAAAGCGGTCCTACGTCCTATGAGCAGTTCTTC. Protein sequence: CASSPESGPTSYEQFF.

The V call is TRBV6-4, the J call TRBJ2-2, with D perhaps TRBD2 (6 bases). The CDR3 runs to 15 residues. CDR1 is MRHNA and CDR2 is SNTAGT in the germline V gene. V was trimmed by 4 bases and J by 4 bases, leaving 13 bases between them. The CDR3 DNA follows: TGTGCCAGCAGTGTTGAGATGGGAGGCACCGGGGAGCTGTTTTTT. Translating gives CASSVEMGGTGELFF.

The chain has TRBV3-1 (or the pseudogene TRBV3-2) and TRBJ1-1, with no clear D. CDR1 is LGHDT, CDR2 YNNKEL, per germline (reference sequence). The CDR3 covers 15 residues. Trimming removed 1 base at V and 4 bases at J, with 13 bases between. CDR3 amino acids: CASSQVSPPSTEAFF. The CDR3 DNA reads as TGTGCCAGCAGCCAAGTTAGCCCTCCGAGCACTGAAGCTTTCTTT.

The chain employs TRBV6-5 and TRBJ2-6; 10 bases line up with TRBD1. The V gene end was trimmed by 6 bases and the J gene end by 4 bases; junction bases not matched to a gene: 3. The germline CDR1 and CDR2 sequences are MNHEY and SVGAGI. The CDR3 is made up of 15 amino acids. The CDR3 coding sequence is TGTGCCAGCAGGACAGGGGGCCTGGGGGCCAACGTCCTGACTTTC. It translates to CASRTGGLGANVLTF.

The genes are TRBV10-3 and TRBJ2-2, with TRBD2 matching over 12 bases. After removal of 0 bases from V and 5 bases from J, the junction contained 4 bases not matched to a gene. CDR1 and CDR2 from the germline V gene are ENHRY and SYGVKD. The CDR3 extends over 17 amino acids. Here the CDR3 reads CAISESRGLAGTGELFF. CDR3 sequence (DNA): TGTGCCATCAGTGAGTCGAGGGGACTAGCGGGTACCGGGGAGCTGTTTTTT.

This chain joins TRBV3-1 (or the pseudogene TRBV3-2) and TRBJ2-7, with D tentatively TRBD2 (5 bases). With 1 base removed from V and 2 bases from J, the gap between germline ends came to 9 bases. This CDR3 is 14 amino acids long. Germline V gives CDR1 LGHDT, CDR2 YNNKEL (reference sequence). CDR3: CASSQVTGTYEQYF. The CDR3 region has the DNA TGTGCCAGCAGCCAAGTCACGGGAACCTACGAGCAGTACTTC.

CDR3 in DNA: TGTGCCAGCAGTTTAAGGGGGCCGTCTGATTCACCCCTCCACTTT. Its translation is CASSLRGPSDSPLHF. V is TRBV7-6 and J is TRBJ1-6; 7 bases fit TRBD1. Trimming removed 6 bases from V and 8 bases from J; junction bases left unmatched: 10. The CDR3 has 15 amino acids. The germline CDR1 and CDR2 sequences are SGHVS and FNYEAQ.

DNA of the CDR3: TGTGCCAGCAGTCCCGAACTCCTTAGCACAGATACGCAGTATTTT. Protein: CASSPELLSTDTQYF. The chain has TRBV28 and TRBJ2-3; D is unclear. Trimming cost V 5 bases and J 0 bases, with 12 bases left between them. The length of the CDR3 is 15 residues. Germline V gene sequence: CDR1 MDHEN, CDR2 SYDVKM.

V usage is TRBV9 and J usage is TRBJ2-4; 7 bases map to TRBD2. J lost 1 base, V lost 0 bases, and 4 bases had no gene match. The CDR3 is 16 amino acids. Germline lookup yields CDR1 SGDLS and CDR2 YYNGEE. CDR3 DNA: TGTGCCAGCAGCGTAGGGTGGGAGGGGGCCAAAAACATTCAGTACTTC. It translates to CASSVGWEGAKNIQYF.

J is TRBJ2-7 and V is TRBV11-2; D is possibly TRBD1 (6 bases). Trimming took 3 bases from V and 0 from J, leaving 12 bases between them. The V gene's germline CDR1 is SGHAT and CDR2 FQNNGV. This CDR3 has 15 amino acids. For the CDR3, the DNA is TGTGCCAGCAGCTTGGAACCAGGGGCCTCCTACGAGCAGTACTTC. Its translation: CASSLEPGASYEQYF.

The chain joins TRBV10-2 to TRBJ1-2; possible D gene TRBD1, 6 bases. V lost 4 bases and J 0 bases, leaving 12 bases between the germline ends. Germline CDR1 is WSHSY and CDR2 is SAAADI. There are 15 residues in the CDR3. CDR3 bases: TGCGCCAGCAGTGGACAGGAAAGTTCTAACTATGGCTACACCTTC. Amino acids: CASSGQESSNYGYTF.

V gene TRBV6-1 combines with J gene TRBJ2-7; D may be TRBD1 (5 bases). This CDR3 contains 12 residues. Germline CDR1 MNHNS, CDR2 SASEGT. Trimming took off 1 base at V and 4 bases at J, with 5 bases between the two ends. The CDR3 loop is CASSEEGYEQYF. In DNA form, the CDR3 reads TGTGCCAGCAGTGAAGAGGGGTACGAGCAGTACTTC.

The chain couples TRBV5-6 to TRBJ2-1, with D perhaps matching TRBD1 (5 bases). The CDR3 runs 15 residues. The germline V gene encodes CDR1 SGHDT and CDR2 YYEEEE. V dropped 2 bases and J dropped 5 bases, with 14 bases sitting between them. Written as DNA, the CDR3 is TGTGCCAGCAGCTTCAGGGTTGGCGGAGACAATGAGCAGTTCTTC. This sequence encodes CASSFRVGGDNEQFF.

This sequence joins TRBV3-1 (or the pseudogene TRBV3-2) and TRBJ2-2; 9 bases fit TRBD1. Unmatched junction bases numbered 6, after V lost 3 bases and J lost 1 base. From germline, CDR1 is LGHDT and CDR2 YNNKEL (reference sequence). This CDR3 has 17 residues. The CDR3 DNA reads as TGTGCCAGCAGCCAGTCTCCGGGACAGGGGAACACCGGGGAGCTGTTTTTT. It yields the protein CASSQSPGQGNTGELFF.

This rearrangement joins TRBV5-1 to TRBJ2-5, with 7 bases fitting TRBD2. J gave up 2 bases and V 4 bases, and 8 bases lay outside the gene matches. There are 15 residues in the CDR3. Germline V gene sequence: CDR1 SGHRS, CDR2 YFSETQ. This chain's CDR3 is CASSPSGRKQETQYF. CDR3 in DNA: TGCGCCAGCAGCCCTAGCGGACGGAAACAAGAGACCCAGTACTTC.

The gene calls are TRBV29-1 and TRBJ2-1; D may match TRBD1 or TRBD2 (6 bases each). V was trimmed by 7 bases and J by 0 bases, leaving 10 bases between them. The germline V gene encodes CDR1 SQVTM and CDR2 ANQGSEA. The length of the CDR3 is 13 residues. CDR3 nucleotide sequence: TGCAGCGGGGGGGACACCTCCTACAATGAGCAGTTCTTC. Encoded protein: CSGGDTSYNEQFF.

This chain joins TRBV4-3 and TRBJ2-3; 9 bases line up with TRBD2. Germline V CDR1 and CDR2: LGHNA, YSLEER. J lost 2 bases, V lost 4 bases, and 10 bases had no gene match. This CDR3 spans 17 amino acids. CDR3 amino acids: CASSRGLAITLTDTQYF. Written as DNA, the CDR3 is TGCGCCAGCAGCCGGGGACTAGCCATCACCCTCACAGATACGCAGTATTTT.

The chain links TRBV28 to TRBJ2-7; weak D call: TRBD2 (6 bases). Germline values: CDR1 MDHEN, CDR2 SYDVKM. This CDR3 spans 12 amino acids. Trimming took 5 bases from V and 5 from J, leaving 10 bases between them. The CDR3 sequence is CASSPWRDEQYF. CDR3 in DNA: TGTGCCAGCAGTCCTTGGAGGGACGAGCAGTACTTC.

The chain recombines TRBV4-1 with TRBJ2-5; 8 bases are a match to TRBD1. This CDR3 has 15 amino acids. V dropped 1 base and J dropped 5; count of bases not matched to a gene: 6. From germline, CDR1 is MGHRA and CDR2 YSYEKL. CDR3 bases: TGCGCCAGCAGCCAAGTCCGGACAGGGTTTGAGACCCAGTACTTC. Its translation is CASSQVRTGFETQYF.

The V and J genes are TRBV7-8 and TRBJ1-3; 7 bases are a match to TRBD1. CDR1 and CDR2 (germline): SGHVS, FQNEAQ. The CDR3 runs to 16 residues. Losses at the gene ends were 5 bases for V and 0 bases for J; bases not matched to a gene: 7. DNA of the CDR3: TGTGCCAGCAGCCCGGACAGGCCGTTCTCTGGAAACACCATATATTTT. Translated, it gives CASSPDRPFSGNTIYF.

This chain joins TRBV4-3 and TRBJ1-3, with D uncertain. The germline V gene has CDR1 LGHNA and CDR2 YSLEER. V lost 2 bases and J 2 bases, leaving 13 bases between the germline ends. This CDR3 region has 16 residues. The CDR3 nucleotides are TGCGCCAGCAGCCAAAGCACGGGGAAGGCTGGAAACACCATATATTTT. As protein: CASSQSTGKAGNTIYF.

V and J are TRBV14 and TRBJ1-3; a possible D gene is TRBD1 (5 bases). CDR1 is SGHDN, CDR2 FVKESK, per germline. The CDR3 is made up of 15 amino acids. Trimming took 4 bases from V and 3 from J, leaving 13 bases between them. CDR3 DNA: TGTGCCAGCAGCCTTTTGGGGGGAAGTGGAAACACCATATATTTT. Its protein product is CASSLLGGSGNTIYF.

V usage is TRBV28 and J usage is TRBJ2-1; the D is unclear. Looked up from germline, CDR1 is MDHEN and CDR2 is SYDVKM. V shed 7 bases and J shed 3 bases, with 10 bases lying between them. The CDR3 sequence is 13 residues long. Here the CDR3 reads CASTSRGYNEQFF. For the CDR3, the DNA is TGTGCCAGCACGTCTAGAGGCTACAATGAGCAGTTCTTC.

The chain combines TRBV6-1 with TRBJ1-5; the match to TRBD1 covers 9 bases. This CDR3 is 16 amino acids long. Germline CDR1 and CDR2: MNHNS and SASEGT. J was trimmed by 4 bases and V by 1 base; bases with no gene match: 5. CDR3 DNA sequence: TGTGCCAGCAGTGAAGATTGGGGACAGGGAAATCAGCCCCAGCATTTT. Translated, it gives CASSEDWGQGNQPQHF.

This clone came up once. V gene TRBV24-1 combines with J gene TRBJ2-4, with 8 bases lining up with TRBD2. V gave up 4 bases and J gave up 4 bases; unmatched junction bases: 5. This CDR3 contains 15 residues. The germline V gene has CDR1 KGHDR and CDR2 SFDVKD. The CDR3 is CATSDPGLGKNIQYF. The CDR3 region has the DNA TGTGCCACCAGTGACCCGGGACTAGGTAAAAACATTCAGTACTTC.

This clone came up once. The chain employs TRBV7-9 and TRBJ2-5; D ambiguous. The V end was cut by 5 bases, the J end by 4 bases, with 17 bases between. The CDR3 runs 15 residues. The germline CDR1 and CDR2 sequences are SEHNR and FQNEAQ (reference sequence). Here the CDR3 DNA reads TGTGCCAGCAGCGTTTCAGACGGTCCGGGAGAGACCCAGTACTTC. Its protein product is CASSVSDGPGETQYF.